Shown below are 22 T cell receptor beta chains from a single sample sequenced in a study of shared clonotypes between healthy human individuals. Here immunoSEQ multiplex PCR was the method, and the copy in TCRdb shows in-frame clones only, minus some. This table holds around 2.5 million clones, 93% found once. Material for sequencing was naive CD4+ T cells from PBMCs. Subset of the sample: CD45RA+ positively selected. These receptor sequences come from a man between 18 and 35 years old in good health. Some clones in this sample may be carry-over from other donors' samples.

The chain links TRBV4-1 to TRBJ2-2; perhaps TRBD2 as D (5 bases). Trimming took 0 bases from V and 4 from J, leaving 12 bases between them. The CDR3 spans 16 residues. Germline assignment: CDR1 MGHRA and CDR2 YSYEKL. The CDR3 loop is CASSQDLRLSTGELFF. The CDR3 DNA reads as TGCGCCAGCAGCCAAGATCTCCGACTAAGCACCGGGGAGCTGTTTTTT.

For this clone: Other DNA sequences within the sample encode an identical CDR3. The CDR3 reads CASSASSGNTIYF. The CDR3 region has the DNA TGTGCCAGCAGTGCTTCCTCTGGAAACACCATATATTTT. The J gene is TRBJ1-3, the V gene TRBV2; D ambiguous. This CDR3 has 13 residues. Germline assignment: CDR1 SNHLY and CDR2 FYNNEI. V was pared by 4 bases and J by 0 bases, with 4 bases between.

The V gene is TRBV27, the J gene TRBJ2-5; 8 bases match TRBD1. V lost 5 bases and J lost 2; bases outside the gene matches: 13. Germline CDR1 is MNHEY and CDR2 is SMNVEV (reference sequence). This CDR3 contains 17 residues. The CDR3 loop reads CASSPLDRDRGQETQYF. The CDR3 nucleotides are TGTGCCAGCAGTCCCTTGGACAGGGATCGAGGGCAAGAGACCCAGTACTTC.

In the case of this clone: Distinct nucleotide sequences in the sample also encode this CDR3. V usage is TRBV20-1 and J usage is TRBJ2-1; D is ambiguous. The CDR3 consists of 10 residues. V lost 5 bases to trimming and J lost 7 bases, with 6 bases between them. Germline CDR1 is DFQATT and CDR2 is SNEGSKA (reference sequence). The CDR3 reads CSALANEQFF. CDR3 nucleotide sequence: TGCAGTGCTCTCGCGAATGAGCAGTTCTTC.

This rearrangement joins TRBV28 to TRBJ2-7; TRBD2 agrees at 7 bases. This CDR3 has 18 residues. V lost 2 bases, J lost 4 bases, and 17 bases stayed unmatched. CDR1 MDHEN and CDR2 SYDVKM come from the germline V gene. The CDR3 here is CASSLLHSGASGPYEQYF. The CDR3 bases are TGTGCCAGCAGTTTACTACATTCTGGAGCTAGCGGTCCGTACGAGCAGTACTTC. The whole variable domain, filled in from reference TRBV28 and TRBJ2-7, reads DVKVTQSSRYLVKRTGEKVFLECVQDMDHENMFWYRQDPGLGLRLIYFSYDVKMKEKGDIPEGYSVSREKKERFSLILESASTNQTSMYLCASSLLHSGASGPYEQYFGPGTRLTVT.

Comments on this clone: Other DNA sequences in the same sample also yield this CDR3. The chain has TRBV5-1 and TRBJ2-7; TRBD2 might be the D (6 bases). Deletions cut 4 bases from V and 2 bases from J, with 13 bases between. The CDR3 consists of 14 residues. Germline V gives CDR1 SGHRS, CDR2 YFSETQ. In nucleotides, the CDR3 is TGCGCCAGCAGCCTCACGGGACTCACCTACGAGCAGTACTTC. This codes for CASSLTGLTYEQYF.

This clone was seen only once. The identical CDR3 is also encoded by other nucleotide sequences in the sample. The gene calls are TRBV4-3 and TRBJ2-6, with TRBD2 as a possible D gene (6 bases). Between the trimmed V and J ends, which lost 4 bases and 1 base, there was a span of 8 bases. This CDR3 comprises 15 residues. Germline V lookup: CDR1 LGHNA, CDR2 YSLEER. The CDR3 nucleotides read TGCGCCAGCAGCCCGGGGGTATCTGGGGCCAACGTCCTGACTTTC. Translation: CASSPGVSGANVLTF.

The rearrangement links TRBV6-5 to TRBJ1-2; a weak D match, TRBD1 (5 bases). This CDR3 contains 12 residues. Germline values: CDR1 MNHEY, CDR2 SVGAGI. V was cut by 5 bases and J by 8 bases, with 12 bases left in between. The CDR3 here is CASSPGLGGYTF. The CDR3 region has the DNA TGTGCCAGCAGTCCGGGACTGGGCGGCTACACCTTC.

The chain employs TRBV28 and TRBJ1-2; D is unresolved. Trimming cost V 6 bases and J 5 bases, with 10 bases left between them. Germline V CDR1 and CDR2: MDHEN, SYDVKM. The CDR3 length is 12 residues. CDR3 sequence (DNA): TGTGCCAGCAGCATCCCGGGTTATGGCTACACCTTC. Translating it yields CASSIPGYGYTF.

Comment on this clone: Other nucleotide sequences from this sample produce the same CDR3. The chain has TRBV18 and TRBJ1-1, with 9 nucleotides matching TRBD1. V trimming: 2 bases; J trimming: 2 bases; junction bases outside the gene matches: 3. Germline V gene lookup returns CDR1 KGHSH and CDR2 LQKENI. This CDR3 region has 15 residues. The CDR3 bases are TGTGCCAGCTCACCAGGACAGGGGTTAAACACTGAAGCTTTCTTT. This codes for CASSPGQGLNTEAFF.

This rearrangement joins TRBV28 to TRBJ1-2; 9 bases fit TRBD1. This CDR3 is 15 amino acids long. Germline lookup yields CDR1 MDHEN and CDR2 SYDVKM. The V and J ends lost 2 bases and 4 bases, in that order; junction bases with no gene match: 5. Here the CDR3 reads CASSLPGTGPYGYTF. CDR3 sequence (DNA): TGTGCCAGCAGTTTACCGGGGACAGGGCCCTATGGCTACACCTTC.

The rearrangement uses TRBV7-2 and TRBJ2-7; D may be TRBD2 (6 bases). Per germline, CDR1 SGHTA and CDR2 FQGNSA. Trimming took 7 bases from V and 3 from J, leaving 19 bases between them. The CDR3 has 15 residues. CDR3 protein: CASTHRGGMDYEQYF. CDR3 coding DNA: TGTGCCAGCACCCACCGGGGCGGGATGGACTACGAGCAGTACTTC. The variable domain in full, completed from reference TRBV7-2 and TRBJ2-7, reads GAGVSQSPSNKVTEKGKDVELRCDPISGHTALYWYRQSLGQGLEFLIYFQGNSAPDKSGLPSDRFSAERTGGSVSTLTIQRTQQEDSAVYLCASTHRGGMDYEQYFGPGTRLTVT.

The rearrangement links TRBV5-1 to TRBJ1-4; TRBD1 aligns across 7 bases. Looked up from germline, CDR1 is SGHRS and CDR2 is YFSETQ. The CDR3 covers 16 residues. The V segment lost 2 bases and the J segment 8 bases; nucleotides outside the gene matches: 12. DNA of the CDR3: TGCGCCAGCAGCTTAGGGGTGACAGGGCTTCGGGAAAAACTGTTTTTT. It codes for CASSLGVTGLREKLFF.

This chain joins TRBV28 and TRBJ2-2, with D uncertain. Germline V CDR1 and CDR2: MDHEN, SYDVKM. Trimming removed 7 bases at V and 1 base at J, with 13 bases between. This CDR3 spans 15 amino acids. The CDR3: CASIKRLGNTGELFF. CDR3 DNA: TGTGCCAGCATTAAAAGGTTGGGGAACACCGGGGAGCTGTTTTTT.

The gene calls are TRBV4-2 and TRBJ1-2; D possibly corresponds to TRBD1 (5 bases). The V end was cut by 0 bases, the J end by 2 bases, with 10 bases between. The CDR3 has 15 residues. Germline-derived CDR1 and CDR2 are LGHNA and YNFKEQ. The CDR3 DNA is TGTGCCAGCAGCCAAGATGCCGACAGCAACTATGGCTACACCTTC. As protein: CASSQDADSNYGYTF.

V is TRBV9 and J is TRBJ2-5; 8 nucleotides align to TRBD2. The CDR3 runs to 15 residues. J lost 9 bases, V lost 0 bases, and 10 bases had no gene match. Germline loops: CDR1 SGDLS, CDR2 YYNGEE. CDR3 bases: TGTGCCAGCAGCGTAGGCGGAGCGGGAGATCTCCCCCAGTACTTC. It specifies CASSVGGAGDLPQYF. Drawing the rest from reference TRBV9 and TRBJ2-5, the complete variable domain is DSGVTQTPKHLITATGQRVTLRCSPRSGDLSVYWYQQSLDQGLQFLIQYYNGEERAKGNILERFSAQQFPDLHSELNLSSLELGDSALYFCASSVGGAGDLPQYFGPGTRLLVL.

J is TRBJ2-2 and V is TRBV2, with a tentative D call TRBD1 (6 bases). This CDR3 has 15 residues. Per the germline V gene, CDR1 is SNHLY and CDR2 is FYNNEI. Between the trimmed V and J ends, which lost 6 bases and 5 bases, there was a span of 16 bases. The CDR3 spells CASRPQGVGTGELFF. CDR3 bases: TGTGCCAGCAGACCACAGGGAGTGGGAACCGGGGAGCTGTTTTTT. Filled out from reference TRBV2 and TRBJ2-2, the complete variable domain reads EPEVTQTPSHQVTQMGQEVILRCVPISNHLYFYWYRQILGQKVEFLVSFYNNEISEKSEIFDDQFSVERPDGSNFTLKIRSTKLEDSAMYFCASRPQGVGTGELFFGEGSRLTVL.

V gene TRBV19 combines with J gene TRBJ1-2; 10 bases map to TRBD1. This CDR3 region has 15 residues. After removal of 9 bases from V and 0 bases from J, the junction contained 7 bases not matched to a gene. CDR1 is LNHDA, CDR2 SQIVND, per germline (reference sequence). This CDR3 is CASGDRGTANYGYTF. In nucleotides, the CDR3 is TGTGCCAGCGGGGACAGGGGAACAGCTAACTATGGCTACACCTTC.

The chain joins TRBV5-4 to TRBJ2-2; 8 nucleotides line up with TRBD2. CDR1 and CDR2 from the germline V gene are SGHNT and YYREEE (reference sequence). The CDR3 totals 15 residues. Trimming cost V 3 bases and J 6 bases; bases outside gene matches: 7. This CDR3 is CASSYSGSRAGELFF. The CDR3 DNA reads TGTGCCAGCAGCTACAGCGGGAGTAGGGCCGGGGAGCTGTTTTTT.

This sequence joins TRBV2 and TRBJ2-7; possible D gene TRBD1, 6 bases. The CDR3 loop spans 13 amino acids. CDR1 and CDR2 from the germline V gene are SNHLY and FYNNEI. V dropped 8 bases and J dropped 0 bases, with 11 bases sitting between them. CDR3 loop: CASCDRSSYEQYF. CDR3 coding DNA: TGTGCCAGCTGCGACAGGAGCTCCTACGAGCAGTACTTC.

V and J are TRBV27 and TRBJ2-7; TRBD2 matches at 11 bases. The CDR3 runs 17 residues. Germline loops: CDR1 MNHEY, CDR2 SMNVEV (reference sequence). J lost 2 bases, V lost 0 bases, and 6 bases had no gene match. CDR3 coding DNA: TGTGCCAGCAGTTTATCATTTGGGACTAGCGGTCCCTACGAGCAGTACTTC. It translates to CASSLSFGTSGPYEQYF.

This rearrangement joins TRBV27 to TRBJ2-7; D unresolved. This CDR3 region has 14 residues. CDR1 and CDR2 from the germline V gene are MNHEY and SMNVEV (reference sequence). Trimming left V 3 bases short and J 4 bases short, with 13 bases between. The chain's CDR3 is CASSFSSGPYEQYF. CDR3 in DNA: TGTGCCAGCAGTTTCTCATCTGGGCCGTACGAGCAGTACTTC.